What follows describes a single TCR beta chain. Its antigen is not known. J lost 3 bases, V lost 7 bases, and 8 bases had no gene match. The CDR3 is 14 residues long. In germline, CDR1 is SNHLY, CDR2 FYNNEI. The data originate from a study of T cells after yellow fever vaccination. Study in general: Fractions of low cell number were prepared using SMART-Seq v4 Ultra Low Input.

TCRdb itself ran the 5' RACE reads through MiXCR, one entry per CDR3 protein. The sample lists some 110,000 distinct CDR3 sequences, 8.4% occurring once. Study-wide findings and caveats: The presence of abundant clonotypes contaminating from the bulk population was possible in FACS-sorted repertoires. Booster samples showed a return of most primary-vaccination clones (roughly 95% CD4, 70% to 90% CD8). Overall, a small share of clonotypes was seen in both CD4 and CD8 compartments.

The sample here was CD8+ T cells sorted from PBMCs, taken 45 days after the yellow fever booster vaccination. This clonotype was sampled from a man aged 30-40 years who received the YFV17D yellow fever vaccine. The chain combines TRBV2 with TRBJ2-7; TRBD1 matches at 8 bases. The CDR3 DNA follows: TGTGCCAGCATCCCGACAGGGGTCGTCTACGAGCAGTACTTC. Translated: CASIPTGVVYEQYF.